Shown below are 22 T cell receptor beta chains from a single sample sequenced in a study of T cells after posttransplantation cyclophosphamide (dated by TCRdb to the mid-2010s). In light of the paper, this sample's treatment or condition label describes: high-dose cyclophosphamide on days +3 and +4 as single-agent GVHD prophylaxis. Patients in the PTCy group got busulfan and fludarabine conditioning, a marrow graft from a related or unrelated donor, and cyclophosphamide on days +3 and +4. Libraries were made using the immunoSEQ multiplex PCR assay. TCRdb obtained this table from immuneACCESS and retained in-frame rearrangements with V and J assigned. These tables miss some clones; where compared with another copy, unresolved V genes account for less than half of the shortfall, and the remainder is unexplained. Within this sample are around 37,000 clones, with around four fifths of them counted one time only. Roughly 8.3% of the sample belongs to the ten largest clones.

The sequenced sample was CD4+ T cells sorted from blood, obtained approximately 2,000 days after a stem cell transplant with posttransplant cyclophosphamide. All receptors derive from a female patient aged 40 to 50 who received an allogeneic stem cell transplant from a related donor, was CMV-positive, and had no GVHD. After a transplant, the donor of the graft may account for some T cells.

The V gene is TRBV19, the J gene TRBJ2-5; maybe TRBD1 (5 bases). This CDR3 region has 15 residues. V was trimmed by 5 bases and J by 3 bases, leaving 16 bases between them. Germline V gene data show CDR1 as LNHDA and CDR2 as SQIVND (reference sequence). The CDR3 protein is CASSVPGPREETQYF. CDR3 DNA sequence: TGTGCCAGTAGTGTCCCCGGACCCAGGGAAGAGACCCAGTACTTC. Full variable domain (missing parts from reference TRBV19 and TRBJ2-5): DGGITQSPKYLFRKEGQNVTLSCEQNLNHDAMYWYRQDPGQGLRLIYYSQIVNDFQKGDIAEGYSVSREKKESFPLTVTSAQKNPTAFYLCASSVPGPREETQYFGPGTRLLVL.

This clone has a handful of counts. The chain joins TRBV5-1 to TRBJ2-1; D unresolved. Trimming pared 0 bases from V and 0 bases from J, leaving 7 bases between. Per germline, CDR1 SGHRS and CDR2 YFSETQ. The CDR3 has 15 residues. The CDR3: CASSLGVSSYNEQFF. CDR3 bases: TGCGCCAGCAGCTTGGGTGTTAGCTCCTACAATGAGCAGTTCTTC.

V gene TRBV29-1 combines with J gene TRBJ1-4, with TRBD1 matching over 7 bases. CDR1 is SQVTM, CDR2 ANQGSEA, per germline. CDR3 length: 18 amino acids. Trimming took 7 bases from V and 4 from J; bases not matched to a gene: 21. The CDR3 DNA follows: TGCAGCGCTTCAAAGACAGGGTACCCCAGGGCCTTTAATGAAAAACTGTTTTTT. Its translation: CSASKTGYPRAFNEKLFF.

Written as DNA, the CDR3 is TGTGCCAGCAGCGGTGATGTACGCGGGGCTTGGGATGAGCAGTTCTTC. As protein: CASSGDVRGAWDEQFF. The chain has TRBV9 and TRBJ2-1, with D tentatively TRBD2 (6 bases). V lost 3 bases, J lost 8 bases, and 21 bases lay in between. The length of the CDR3 is 16 residues. From germline, CDR1 is SGDLS and CDR2 YYNGEE.

The V and J genes are TRBV6-4 and TRBJ2-3; TRBD2 matches at 9 bases. V lost 3 bases and J lost 2; bases outside the gene matches: 6. The CDR3 is made up of 16 amino acids. CDR1 and CDR2 from the germline V gene are MRHNA and SNTAGT. CDR3 loop: CASSDLGTSITDTQYF. CDR3 in DNA: TGTGCCAGCAGTGATTTGGGGACTAGCATCACAGATACGCAGTATTTT.

This chain joins TRBV11-2 and TRBJ1-4; D call uncertain. This CDR3 has 12 residues. Germline values: CDR1 SGHAT, CDR2 FQNNGV. Trimming took 2 bases from V and 7 from J, leaving 5 bases between them. CDR3 amino acids: CASSLRVEKLFF. The CDR3 DNA is TGTGCCAGCAGCTTACGGGTTGAAAAACTGTTTTTT.

V is TRBV14 and J is TRBJ1-3; 8 bases are shared with TRBD1. The CDR3 loop spans 17 amino acids. Unmatched junction bases numbered 5, after V lost 1 base and J lost 0 bases. From germline, CDR1 is SGHDN and CDR2 FVKESK. CDR3 loop: CASSQVDRVFSGNTIYF. CDR3 bases: TGTGCCAGCAGCCAAGTGGACAGGGTATTCTCTGGAAACACCATATATTTT.

This clone occurred a few times. The gene calls are TRBV7-2 and TRBJ2-1; tentatively, D is TRBD1 (6 bases). CDR3 length equals 14 residues. Germline CDR1 is SGHTA and CDR2 is FQGNSA. The V end lost 1 base, the J end lost 7 bases, and 11 bases lay between the germline ends. The CDR3 DNA reads as TGTGCCAGCAGCTTAGACTCAGGGGTAAATGAGCAGTTCTTC. This translates into CASSLDSGVNEQFF.

This clone was counted a few times. The CDR3, as DNA: TGTGCCAGCAGCTCTGGGACAGGGGCCCGGGATGAGCAGTTCTTC. Amino acid sequence: CASSSGTGARDEQFF. The J gene is TRBJ2-1, the V gene TRBV5-4; 10 nucleotides line up with TRBD1. Germline CDR1 and CDR2: SGHNT and YYREEE (reference sequence). There are 15 residues in the CDR3. J was trimmed by 8 bases and V by 3 bases; bases with no gene match: 8.

V usage is TRBV9 and J usage is TRBJ1-1; 10 positions agree with TRBD1. The CDR3 contains 17 residues. CDR1 and CDR2 (germline): SGDLS, YYNGEE. V trimming: 4 bases; J trimming: 7 bases; junction bases outside the gene matches: 16. The CDR3 coding sequence is TGTGCCAGCAGCCACCGACCGGGACAGGGGCACCAAATTGAAGCTTTCTTT. It specifies CASSHRPGQGHQIEAFF.

The rearrangement links TRBV5-1 to TRBJ1-1; D is unresolved. Trimming shortened V by 4 bases and J by 1 base, and 11 bases separated the two germline ends. The CDR3 contains 14 residues. The germline CDR1 and CDR2 sequences are SGHRS and YFSETQ. CDR3: CASSGSTGNTEAFF. CDR3 nucleotide sequence: TGCGCCAGCAGCGGATCGACTGGGAACACTGAAGCTTTCTTT.

V and J are TRBV5-1 and TRBJ2-1, with TRBD1 identical over 11 bases. From germline, CDR1 is SGHRS and CDR2 YFSETQ. The CDR3 is 16 residues long. Trimming removed 0 bases from V and 3 bases from J; junction bases left unmatched: 2. The CDR3 is CASSLVGTGGYNEQFF. The DNA of the CDR3 is TGCGCCAGCAGCTTGGTGGGGACAGGGGGCTACAATGAGCAGTTCTTC.

This chain uses TRBV19 with TRBJ1-1, with 9 bases that match TRBD1. Germline CDR1 is LNHDA and CDR2 is SQIVND (reference sequence). The CDR3 consists of 16 residues. Germline trimming cut 3 bases from V and 0 bases from J; bases unmatched to any gene: 5. CDR3 sequence reads: CASSIRQGGMNTEAFF. CDR3 DNA: TGTGCCAGTAGTATCCGACAGGGGGGGATGAACACTGAAGCTTTCTTT.

CDR3 residues: CASSNRQTPFNEQFF. CDR3 nucleotides: TGTGCCAGCAGTAACAGACAGACCCCGTTCAATGAGCAGTTCTTC. The gene calls are TRBV6-5 and TRBJ2-1; D might be TRBD1 (5 bases). CDR1 is MNHEY and CDR2 is SVGAGI in the germline V gene. The CDR3 has 15 amino acids. Deletions cut 5 bases from V and 6 bases from J, with 17 bases between.

This clone appeared once. V and J are TRBV7-6 and TRBJ1-5; TRBD1 aligns across 10 bases. Germline values: CDR1 SGHVS, CDR2 FNYEAQ. The CDR3 is 16 amino acids. The trim removed 5 bases at V and 7 bases at J, leaving 11 bases unmatched. Here the CDR3 reads CASSAAGTGVGQPQHF. Written as DNA, the CDR3 is TGTGCCAGCAGCGCCGCCGGGACAGGGGTGGGGCAGCCCCAGCATTTT.

The DNA for the CDR3 is TGCAGCGTTGAGCGCAGGGGGCGGGAGACCCAGTACTTC. This encodes CSVERRGRETQYF. The chain is built from TRBV29-1 and TRBJ2-5; TRBD1 agrees at 8 bases. The CDR3 is 13 residues long. Germline CDR1 reads SQVTM; CDR2 reads ANQGSEA. After removal of 3 bases from V and 5 bases from J, the junction contained 5 bases not matched to a gene.

The rearrangement uses TRBV19 and TRBJ1-1; TRBD1 matches 7 bases. This CDR3 region has 16 residues. V lost 5 bases, J lost 5 bases, and 14 bases stayed unmatched. Germline V gene sequence: CDR1 LNHDA, CDR2 SQIVND (reference sequence). CDR3 nucleotide sequence: TGTGCCAGTAGTGCAACCCCTTCACAGGGGAGGACTGAAGCTTTCTTT. This translates into CASSATPSQGRTEAFF.

The chain recombines TRBV5-1 with TRBJ2-5; the match to TRBD2 covers 9 bases. V gave up 7 bases and J gave up 5 bases; unmatched junction bases: 0. Germline V lookup: CDR1 SGHRS, CDR2 YFSETQ. The CDR3 loop spans 11 amino acids. CDR3 sequence (DNA): TGCGCCAGCGCGGGGGGGGAGACCCAGTACTTC. Protein sequence: CASAGGETQYF.

This clone was picked up one time. V usage is TRBV9 and J usage is TRBJ2-3, with D hard to call. Germline CDR1 and CDR2: SGDLS and YYNGEE. The CDR3 runs to 13 residues. The V gene lost 0 bases and the J gene lost 4 bases, with 6 bases spanning the gap. CDR3: CASSVVGSDTQYF. As DNA, the CDR3 is TGTGCCAGCAGCGTAGTCGGGTCAGATACGCAGTATTTT.

This clone has more than one count but fewer than ten. The rearrangement joins TRBV7-3 to TRBJ2-2; TRBD2 matches 15 bases. V lost 4 bases to trimming and J lost 4 bases; unmatched junction nucleotides: 7. CDR1 and CDR2 from the germline V gene are SGHTA and FQGTGA. This CDR3 is 18 amino acids long. CDR3 bases: TGTGCCAGCAGCTCGGGGACTAGCGGGGGGATGAGCACCGGGGAGCTGTTTTTT. Its protein is CASSSGTSGGMSTGELFF. The variable domain in full, with the rest retrieved from reference TRBV7-3 and TRBJ2-2, is GAGVSQTPSNKVTEKGKYVELRCDPISGHTALYWYRQSLGQGPEFLIYFQGTGAADDSGLPNDRFFAVRPEGSVSTLKIQRTERGDSAVYLCASSSGTSGGMSTGELFFGEGSRLTVL.

In its sample, this clone was seen a few times. The genes are TRBV10-3 and TRBJ1-1; 7 bases are shared with TRBD1. V shed 8 bases and J 6 bases; nucleotides not matched to a gene: 12. The CDR3 sequence is 14 residues long. Per the germline V gene, CDR1 is ENHRY and CDR2 is SYGVKD. The CDR3 is CAIPVRGRLSEAFF. The CDR3 bases are TGTGCCATCCCCGTTAGGGGGCGGTTATCTGAAGCTTTCTTT.

The gene calls are TRBV23-1 and TRBJ2-3, with 7 bases lining up with TRBD1. TRBV23-1 counts as an open reading frame of uncertain function. After removal of 8 bases from V and 1 base from J, the junction contained 12 bases not matched to a gene. The CDR3 is made up of 16 amino acids. The DNA of the CDR3 is TGCGCCAGCCCCCCCGACGGGGACAGAGGCACAGATACGCAGTATTTT. This codes for CASPPDGDRGTDTQYF.